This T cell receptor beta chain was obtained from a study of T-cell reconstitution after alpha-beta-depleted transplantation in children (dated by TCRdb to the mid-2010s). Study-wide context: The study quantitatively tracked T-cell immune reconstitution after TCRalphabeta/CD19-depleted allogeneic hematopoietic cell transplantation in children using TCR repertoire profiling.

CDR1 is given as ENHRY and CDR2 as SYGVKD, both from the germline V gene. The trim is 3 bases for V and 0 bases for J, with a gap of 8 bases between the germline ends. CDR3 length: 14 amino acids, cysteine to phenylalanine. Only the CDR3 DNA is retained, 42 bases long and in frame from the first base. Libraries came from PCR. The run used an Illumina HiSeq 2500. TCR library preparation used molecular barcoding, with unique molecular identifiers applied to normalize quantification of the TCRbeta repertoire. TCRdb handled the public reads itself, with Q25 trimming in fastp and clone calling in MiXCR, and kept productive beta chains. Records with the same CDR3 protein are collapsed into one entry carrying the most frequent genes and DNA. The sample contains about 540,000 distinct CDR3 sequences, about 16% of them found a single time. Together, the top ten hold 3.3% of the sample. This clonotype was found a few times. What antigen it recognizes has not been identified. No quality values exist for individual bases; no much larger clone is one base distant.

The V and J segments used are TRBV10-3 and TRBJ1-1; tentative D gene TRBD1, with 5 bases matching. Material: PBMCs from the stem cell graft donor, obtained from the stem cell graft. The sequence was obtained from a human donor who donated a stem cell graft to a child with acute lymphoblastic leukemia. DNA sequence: TGTGCCATCAGTGATGGGACGGTGAACACTGAAGCTTTCTTT. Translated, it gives CAISDGTVNTEAFF.